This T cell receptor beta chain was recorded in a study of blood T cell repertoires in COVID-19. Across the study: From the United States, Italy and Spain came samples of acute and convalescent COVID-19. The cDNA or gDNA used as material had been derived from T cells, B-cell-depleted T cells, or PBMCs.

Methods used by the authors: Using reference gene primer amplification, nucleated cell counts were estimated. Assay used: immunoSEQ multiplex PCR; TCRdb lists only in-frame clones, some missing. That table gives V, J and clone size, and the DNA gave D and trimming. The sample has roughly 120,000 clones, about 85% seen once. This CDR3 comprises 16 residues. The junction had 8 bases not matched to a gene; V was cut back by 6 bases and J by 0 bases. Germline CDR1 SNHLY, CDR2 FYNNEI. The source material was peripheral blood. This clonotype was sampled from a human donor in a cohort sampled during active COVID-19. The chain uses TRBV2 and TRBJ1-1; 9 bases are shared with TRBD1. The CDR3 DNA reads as TGTGCCAGCAGGGCCGGGACAGGGTCGGTGAACACTGAAGCTTTCTTT. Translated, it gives CASRAGTGSVNTEAFF.